This T cell receptor (beta chain) was sequenced in a study of breast tumors, draining lymph nodes, adjacent tissues. Whole-study results and caveats: Luminal-like breast cancer showed significantly greater tumor-nontumor repertoire similarity than basal-like breast cancer did. That most tumor T cells come from lymph nodes remained unproven. Data fit most tumor T cells coming from lymph node, expanding in tumor.

Samples came from axillary lymph nodes draining the breast cancer. CDR3 length: 13 amino acids. Germline CDR1 MNHEY, CDR2 SVGAGI. Losses at the gene ends were 10 bases for V and 6 bases for J; bases not matched to a gene: 10. TCRdb fed the multiplex PCR reads into MiXCR, producing one record per CDR3 protein. The sample includes about 300,000 distinct CDR3 sequences, over 25% of them seen just once. As to this clonotype: Its antigen is as yet unknown.

This chain connects TRBV6-5 to TRBJ1-2; TRBD1 agrees at 8 bases. What was sequenced was axillary lymph node tissue. The origin of this receptor is a female donor with breast cancer. Some clones in this sample may be carry-over from other donors' samples. In nucleotides, the CDR3 is TGTGCCAACAGGGGGGACGGAAACCATGGCTACACCTTC. Amino acid sequence: CANRGDGNHGYTF.